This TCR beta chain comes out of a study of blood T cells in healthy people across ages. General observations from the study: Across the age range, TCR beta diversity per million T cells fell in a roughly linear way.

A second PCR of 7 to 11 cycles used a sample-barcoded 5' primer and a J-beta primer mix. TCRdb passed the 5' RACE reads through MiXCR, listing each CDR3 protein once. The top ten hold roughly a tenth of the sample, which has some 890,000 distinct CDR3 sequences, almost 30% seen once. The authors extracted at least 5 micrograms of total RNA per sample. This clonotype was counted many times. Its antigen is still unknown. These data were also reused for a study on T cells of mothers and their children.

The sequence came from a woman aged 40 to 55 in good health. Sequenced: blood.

CDR3 amino acids: CAWSEGSSYEQYF. The DNA of the CDR3 is TGTGCCTGGAGTGAGGGGAGCTCCTACGAGCAGTACTTC. The chain is built from TRBV30 and TRBJ2-7, with D tentatively TRBD1 or TRBD2 (5 bases each). The V gene's germline CDR1 is GTSNPN and CDR2 SVGIG (reference sequence). Trimming took off 1 base at V and 0 bases at J, with 7 bases between the two ends. CDR3 length equals 13 residues.